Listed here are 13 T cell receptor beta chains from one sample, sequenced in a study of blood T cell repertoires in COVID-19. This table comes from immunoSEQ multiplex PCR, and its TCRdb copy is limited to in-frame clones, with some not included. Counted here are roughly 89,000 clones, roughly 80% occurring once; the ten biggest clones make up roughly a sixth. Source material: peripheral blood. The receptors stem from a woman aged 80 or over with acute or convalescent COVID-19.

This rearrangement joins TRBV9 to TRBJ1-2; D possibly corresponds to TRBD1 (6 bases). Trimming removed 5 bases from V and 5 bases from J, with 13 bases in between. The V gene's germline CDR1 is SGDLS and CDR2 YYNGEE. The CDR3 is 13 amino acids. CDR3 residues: CASSAGAGYGYTF. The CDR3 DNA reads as TGTGCCAGCAGTGCAGGGGCTGGGTATGGCTACACCTTC.

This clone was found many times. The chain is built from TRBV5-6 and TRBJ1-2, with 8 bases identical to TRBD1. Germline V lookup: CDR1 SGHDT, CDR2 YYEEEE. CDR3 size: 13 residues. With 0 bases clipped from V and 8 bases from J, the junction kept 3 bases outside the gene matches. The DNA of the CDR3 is TGTGCCAGCAGCTTGGTGGGGACAGGAGGCTACACCTTC. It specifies CASSLVGTGGYTF.

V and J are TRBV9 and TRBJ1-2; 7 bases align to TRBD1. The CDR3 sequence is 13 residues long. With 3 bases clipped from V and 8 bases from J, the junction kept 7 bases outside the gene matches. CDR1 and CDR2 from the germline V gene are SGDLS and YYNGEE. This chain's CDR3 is CASSAKGGLGYTF. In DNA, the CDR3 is TGTGCCAGCAGCGCTAAAGGGGGCCTGGGCTACACCTTC.

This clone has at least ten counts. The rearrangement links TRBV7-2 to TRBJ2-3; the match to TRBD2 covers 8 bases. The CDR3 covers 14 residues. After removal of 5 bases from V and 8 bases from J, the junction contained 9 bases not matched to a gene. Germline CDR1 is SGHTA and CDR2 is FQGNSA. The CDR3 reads CASSPPGRATTQYF. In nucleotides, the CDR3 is TGTGCCAGCAGCCCTCCCGGGAGGGCGACTACGCAGTATTTT.

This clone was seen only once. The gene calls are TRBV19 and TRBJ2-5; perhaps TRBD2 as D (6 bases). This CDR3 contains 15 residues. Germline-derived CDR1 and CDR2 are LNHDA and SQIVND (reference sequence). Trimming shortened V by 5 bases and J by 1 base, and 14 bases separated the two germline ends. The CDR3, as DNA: TGTGCCAGTAGTGCCCGACTAGTAGGCCAAGAGACCCAGTACTTC. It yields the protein CASSARLVGQETQYF.

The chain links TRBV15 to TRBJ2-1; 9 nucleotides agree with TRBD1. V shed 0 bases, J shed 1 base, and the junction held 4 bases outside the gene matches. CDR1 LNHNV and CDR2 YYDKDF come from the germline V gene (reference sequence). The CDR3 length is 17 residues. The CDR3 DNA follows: TGTGCCACCAGCAGAGATTTGGGGACAGGGTCCTACAATGAGCAGTTCTTC. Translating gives CATSRDLGTGSYNEQFF.

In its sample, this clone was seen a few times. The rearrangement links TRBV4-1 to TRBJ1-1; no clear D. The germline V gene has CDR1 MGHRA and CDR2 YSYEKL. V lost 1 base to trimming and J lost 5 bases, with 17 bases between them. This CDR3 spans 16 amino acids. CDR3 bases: TGCGCCAGCAGCCAAGGTATTGCCAGCCCGGGGACTGAAGCTTTCTTT. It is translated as CASSQGIASPGTEAFF.

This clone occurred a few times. CDR3 amino acids: CASRSSSGTGNTEAFF. The CDR3 region has the DNA TGTGCCAGCAGGTCTTCCTCCGGGACAGGGAACACTGAAGCTTTCTTT. V gene TRBV28 combines with J gene TRBJ1-1; TRBD1 agrees at 8 bases. The CDR3 consists of 16 residues. Germline V gives CDR1 MDHEN, CDR2 SYDVKM. V dropped 6 bases and J dropped 1; count of bases not matched to a gene: 10. The full variable domain, its missing parts supplied by reference TRBV28 and TRBJ1-1, is DVKVTQSSRYLVKRTGEKVFLECVQDMDHENMFWYRQDPGLGLRLIYFSYDVKMKEKGDIPEGYSVSREKKERFSLILESASTNQTSMYLCASRSSSGTGNTEAFFGQGTRLTVV.

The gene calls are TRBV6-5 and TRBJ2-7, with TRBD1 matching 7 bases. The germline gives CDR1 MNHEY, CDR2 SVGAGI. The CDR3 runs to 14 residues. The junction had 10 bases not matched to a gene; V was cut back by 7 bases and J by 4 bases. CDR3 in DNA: TGTGCCAGCAAAGACAGGGACAAAACTTACGAGCAGTACTTC. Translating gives CASKDRDKTYEQYF.

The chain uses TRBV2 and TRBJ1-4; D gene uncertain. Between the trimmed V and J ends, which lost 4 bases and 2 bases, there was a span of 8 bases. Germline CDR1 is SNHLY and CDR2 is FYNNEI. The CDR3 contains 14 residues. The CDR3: CASSGSSTNEKLFF. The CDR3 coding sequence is TGTGCCAGCAGTGGGAGTTCGACTAATGAAAAACTGTTTTTT. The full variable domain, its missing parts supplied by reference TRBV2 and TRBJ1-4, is EPEVTQTPSHQVTQMGQEVILRCVPISNHLYFYWYRQILGQKVEFLVSFYNNEISEKSEIFDDQFSVERPDGSNFTLKIRSTKLEDSAMYFCASSGSSTNEKLFFGSGTQLSVL.

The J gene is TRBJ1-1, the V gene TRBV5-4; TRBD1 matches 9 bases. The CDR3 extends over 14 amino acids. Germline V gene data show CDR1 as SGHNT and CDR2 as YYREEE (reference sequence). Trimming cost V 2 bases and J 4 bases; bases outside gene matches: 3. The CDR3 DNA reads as TGTGCCAGCAGCTTCGGGGACAGGGCCACTGAAGCTTTCTTT. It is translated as CASSFGDRATEAFF.

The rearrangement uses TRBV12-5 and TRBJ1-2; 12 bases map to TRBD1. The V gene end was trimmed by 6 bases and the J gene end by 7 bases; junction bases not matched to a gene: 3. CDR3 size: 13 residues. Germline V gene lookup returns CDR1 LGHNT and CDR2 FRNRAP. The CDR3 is CASGGQGASGYTF. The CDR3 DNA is TGTGCTAGTGGGGGACAGGGGGCTAGTGGCTACACCTTC.

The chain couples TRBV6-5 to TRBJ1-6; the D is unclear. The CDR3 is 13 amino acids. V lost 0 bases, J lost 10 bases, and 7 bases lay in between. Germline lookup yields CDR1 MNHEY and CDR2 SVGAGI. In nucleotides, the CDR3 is TGTGCCAGCAGTTACTCTCCCATGTCACCCCTCCACTTT. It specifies CASSYSPMSPLHF.